These 13 T cell receptor beta chains share one sample of origin, sequenced in a study of vaccination and CD4 T cells after COVID-19 (dated by TCRdb to between 2021 and 2022). The label giving this sample's treatment or condition can be read as: approximately nine-day PBMC culture with coronavirus spike peptide pools or control peptides (ViraFEST assay). Their antigen targets remain unknown. The library was produced with PCR. The instrument was an Illumina iSeq 100. DNA from cultured CD4+ T cells was subjected to TCR sequencing with the Oncomine TCR Beta short-read assay at the Johns Hopkins FTIC core. TCRdb's own reprocessing of the public reads used fastp at Q25 and MiXCR and kept productive beta chains. A single entry per CDR3 protein holds the most common genes and DNA from its merged rows. In this sample the table shows under 25,000 distinct CDR3 sequences, approximately 27% of which occur a single time. Of the sample, approximately 10% is held by the ten largest clones.

Sequenced material: cultured CD4+ T cells from blood. These receptors were obtained from a human donor with COVID-19.

By sample fraction, this clonotype is medium-sized (0.01 to 0.1%). The J gene is TRBJ1-4, the V gene TRBV24-1; TRBD1 agrees at 7 bases. The germline V gene has CDR1 KGHDR and CDR2 SFDVKD. The CDR3 runs to 14 residues. The trim removed 4 bases at V and 11 bases at J, leaving 9 bases unmatched. CDR3 in amino acids: CATSDLRQGGKLFF. For the CDR3, the DNA is TGTGCCACCAGTGACCTTAGACAGGGAGGGAAACTGTTTTTT.

The chain joins TRBV15 to TRBJ2-7; D remains ambiguous. The germline CDR1 and CDR2 sequences are LNHNV and YYDKDF (reference sequence). This CDR3 has 16 residues. V was clipped by 0 bases and J by 7 bases, with 19 bases between them. The CDR3 DNA sequence: TGTGCCACCAGCAGAGATCCCAGAGCCTATGAACCAGAGCAGTACTTC. This codes for CATSRDPRAYEPEQYF.

Within the sample, this clonotype is medium-sized. The rearrangement joins TRBV6-5 to TRBJ1-5, with 9 bases that match TRBD1. This CDR3 is built from 16 residues. CDR1 is MNHEY, CDR2 SVGAGI, per germline. V lost 4 bases and J lost 6; bases outside the gene matches: 10. The CDR3 bases are TGTGCCAGCAGTTCACACCGGGACAGGGAAAGTCAGCCCCAGCATTTT. Translated, it gives CASSSHRDRESQPQHF.

The chain employs TRBV7-6 and TRBJ2-5; D perhaps matches TRBD1 (5 bases). This CDR3 has 14 residues. Germline loops: CDR1 SGHVS, CDR2 FNYEAQ. Trimming stripped 3 bases from V and 5 bases from J, with 13 bases between. CDR3 amino acids: CASSFTGNGETQYF. The DNA of the CDR3 is TGTGCCAGCAGCTTTACAGGAAATGGGGAGACCCAGTACTTC. Together with reference TRBV7-6 and TRBJ2-5, the CDR3 gives the full variable domain: GAGVSQSPRYKVTKRGQDVALRCDPISGHVSLYWYRQALGQGPEFLTYFNYEAQQDKSGLPNDRFSAERPEGSISTLTIQRTEQRDSAMYRCASSFTGNGETQYFGPGTRLLVL.

This chain joins TRBV20-1 and TRBJ1-4; D unresolved. Trimming removed 4 bases at V and 4 bases at J, with 13 bases between. Germline V lookup: CDR1 DFQATT, CDR2 SNEGSKA (reference sequence). The CDR3 totals 14 residues. CDR3 in DNA: TGCAGTGCTAAATCTTTCGCGTTTAATGAAAAACTGTTTTTT. This translates into CSAKSFAFNEKLFF.

This clonotype was recorded a few times. The genes are TRBV25-1 and TRBJ2-7; D is ambiguous. With 2 bases removed from V and 5 bases from J, the gap between germline ends came to 13 bases. There are 14 residues in the CDR3. The germline V gene encodes CDR1 MGHDK and CDR2 SYGVNS. The CDR3 is CASSERQAGHEQYF. The CDR3 DNA reads TGTGCCAGCAGTGAAAGGCAGGCCGGGCACGAGCAGTACTTC.

The table lists this clonotype with a few counts. The genes are TRBV18 and TRBJ1-5; 8 nucleotides align to TRBD1. This CDR3 contains 17 residues. Germline assignment: CDR1 KGHSH and CDR2 LQKENI. J lost 2 bases, V lost 4 bases, and 10 bases had no gene match. In DNA, the CDR3 is TGTGCCAGCTCACTGCTTGGAACGGGACAGGGCAATCAGCCCCAGCATTTT. Its translation: CASSLLGTGQGNQPQHF.

The chain combines TRBV5-1 with TRBJ1-6; a weak D match, TRBD1 (6 bases). V was shortened by 0 bases and J by 4 bases, with 14 bases between the two germline ends. The germline V gene has CDR1 SGHRS and CDR2 YFSETQ. The CDR3 loop spans 17 amino acids. CDR3 protein: CASSLDGGFSYNSPLHF. CDR3 DNA sequence: TGCGCCAGCAGCTTGGACGGGGGCTTCAGTTATAATTCACCCCTCCACTTT.

This clonotype was observed a few times. The chain carries TRBV6-2 or TRBV6-3 and TRBJ2-2, with 9 nucleotides matching TRBD1. CDR3 length: 16 residues. J lost 7 bases, V lost 5 bases, and 11 bases had no gene match. CDR1 and CDR2 from the germline V gene are MNHEY and SVGEGT. In DNA form, the CDR3 reads TGTGCCAGCAGTCCCGACGGGACAGGGCTCAGCGGGGAGCTGTTTTTT. It yields the protein CASSPDGTGLSGELFF.

This clonotype has only one observation. The final CDR3 position lacks the conserved phenylalanine or tryptophan, pointing to a likely read error. The V call is TRBV7-7, the J call TRBJ2-2, with D hard to call. The CDR3 spans 14 residues. Germline loops: CDR1 SSHAT, CDR2 FNYEAQ (reference sequence). The CDR3, as DNA: TGTGCTAGCAGTCCTGGAACGAACACCGGGGAGCTGTTTCTT. Its translation is CASSPGTNTGELFL.

The sample holds a few counts of this clonotype. The rearrangement uses TRBV6-1 and TRBJ1-3; no clear D. The length of the CDR3 is 14 residues. Germline CDR1 is MNHNS and CDR2 is SASEGT. The V end was cut by 4 bases, the J end by 1 base, with 8 bases between. CDR3 nucleotide sequence: TGTGCCAGCAGTGTAGTGGGATCTGGAAACACCATATATTTT. Translated, it gives CASSVVGSGNTIYF.

The rearrangement uses TRBV6-5 and TRBJ1-2; tentatively, D is TRBD1 (6 bases). CDR1 is MNHEY and CDR2 is SVGAGI in the germline V gene. This CDR3 contains 13 residues. Trimming shortened V by 4 bases and J by 4 bases, and 10 bases separated the two germline ends. This CDR3 is CASSLDSLYGYTF. The CDR3 DNA follows: TGTGCCAGCAGTTTGGACAGCCTCTATGGCTACACCTTC.

Only a few counts were recorded for this clonotype. This chain links TRBV5-1 with TRBJ2-5; unclear D gene. The germline V gene encodes CDR1 SGHRS and CDR2 YFSETQ. V was trimmed by 2 bases and J by 5 bases, leaving 4 bases between them. The CDR3 is made up of 11 amino acids. CDR3 DNA sequence: TGCGCCAGCAGCTTTATGGAGACCCAGTACTTC. Translating it yields CASSFMETQYF.